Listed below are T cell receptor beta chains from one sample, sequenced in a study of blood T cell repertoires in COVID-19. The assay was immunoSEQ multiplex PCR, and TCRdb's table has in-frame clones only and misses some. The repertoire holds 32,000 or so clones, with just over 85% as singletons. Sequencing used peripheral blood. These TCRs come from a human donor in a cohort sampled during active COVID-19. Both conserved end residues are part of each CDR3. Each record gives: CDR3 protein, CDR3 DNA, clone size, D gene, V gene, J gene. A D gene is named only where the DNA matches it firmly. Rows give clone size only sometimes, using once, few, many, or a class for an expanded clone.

CDR3: CASSYSWGGGAYEQYF; DNA: TGTGCCAGCAGTTACTCGTGGGGGGGTGGGGCCTACGAGCAGTACTTC; size: once; D: TRBD2; V: TRBV6-5; J: TRBJ2-7
CDR3: CASSPGGAEQYF; DNA: TGTGCCAGCAGCCCAGGAGGGGCCGAGCAGTACTTC; size: once; D: -; V: TRBV9; J: TRBJ2-7
CDR3: CASSQMSGGALEQFF; DNA: TGTGCCAGCAGCCAGATGTCGGGAGGGGCTCTTGAGCAGTTCTTC; size: -; D: TRBD2; V: TRBV3-1/TRBV3-2; J: TRBJ2-1
CDR3: CASSARRGARAYYEQYF; DNA: TGTGCCAGCAGTGCAAGGCGGGGGGCCAGGGCCTACTACGAGCAGTACTTC; size: -; D: TRBD2; V: TRBV2; J: TRBJ2-7
CDR3: CASSYRTTVGTDTQYF; DNA: TGTGCCAGCAGTTACAGGACTACTGTTGGCACAGATACGCAGTATTTT; size: -; D: -; V: TRBV6-2/TRBV6-3; J: TRBJ2-3
CDR3: CSGSTGGTEAFF; DNA: TGCAGTGGATCGACAGGTGGAACTGAAGCTTTCTTT; size: -; D: -; V: TRBV29-1; J: TRBJ1-1
CDR3: CASSPRTSGSPRRFF; DNA: TGTGCCAGCTCACCCCGGACTAGCGGATCCCCGCGGAGGTTCTTC; size: -; D: TRBD2; V: TRBV18; J: TRBJ2-1
CDR3: CASSAESGTQYF; DNA: TGCGCCAGCAGCGCCGAGTCGGGGACCCAGTACTTC; size: -; D: -; V: TRBV5-1; J: TRBJ2-5
CDR3: CASSLWQGMETQYF; DNA: TGTGCCAGCAGCTTATGGCAGGGGATGGAGACCCAGTACTTC; size: -; D: -; V: TRBV13; J: TRBJ2-5
CDR3: CASSQEGGRRNTGELFF; DNA: TGTGCCAGCAGCCAAGAAGGAGGCAGGAGAAACACCGGGGAGCTGTTTTTT; size: -; D: -; V: TRBV14; J: TRBJ2-2
CDR3: CASSLFTEGNEQFF; DNA: TGTGCCAGCAGCTTATTTACGGAGGGCAATGAGCAGTTCTTC; size: -; D: -; V: TRBV7-9; J: TRBJ2-1
CDR3: CASSVATSGNTIYF; DNA: TGTGCCAGCAGCGTAGCTACCTCTGGAAACACCATATATTTT; size: -; D: -; V: TRBV9; J: TRBJ1-3
CDR3: CASSLSGGLGYGYTF; DNA: TGTGCCAGCAGTTTATCAGGGGGCTTAGGCTATGGCTACACCTTC; size: -; D: TRBD1; V: TRBV27; J: TRBJ1-2
CDR3: CASKGTSVSYEQYF; DNA: TGTGCCAGCAAGGGGACTAGCGTCTCCTACGAGCAGTACTTC; size: -; D: TRBD2; V: TRBV2; J: TRBJ2-7
CDR3: CASSGNRGGIKAFF; DNA: TGTGCCAGCAGTGGAAACAGGGGAGGTATTAAAGCTTTCTTT; size: -; D: TRBD1; V: TRBV27; J: TRBJ1-1
CDR3: CASSLGVRATDTQYF; DNA: TGTGCCAGCAGCTTAGGGGTCAGGGCCACAGATACGCAGTATTTT; size: -; D: -; V: TRBV7-9; J: TRBJ2-3
CDR3: CASSFRSLGVSGELFF; DNA: TGTGCCAGCAGCTTCAGGAGTTTAGGGGTCAGCGGGGAGCTGTTTTTT; size: -; D: -; V: TRBV11-2; J: TRBJ2-2
CDR3: CASSLGRGAYEQYF; DNA: TGTGCCAGCAGCTTAGGGAGGGGCGCCTACGAGCAGTACTTC; size: -; D: -; V: TRBV7-8; J: TRBJ2-7
CDR3: CASSFPKREQFF; DNA: TGTGCCAGCAGCTTCCCCAAGCGGGAGCAGTTCTTC; size: -; D: -; V: TRBV11-1; J: TRBJ2-1
CDR3: CASSKYVEIAGETYEQYF; DNA: TGTGCCAGCAGCAAATACGTTGAAATAGCGGGAGAGACCTACGAGCAGTACTTC; size: -; D: -; V: TRBV21-1; J: TRBJ2-7
CDR3: CASSRTTTGTGYGYTF; DNA: TGTGCCAGCTCACGCACGACGACCGGGACAGGCTATGGCTACACCTTC; size: -; D: TRBD1; V: TRBV18; J: TRBJ1-2
CDR3: CASSLGAPYEQYF; DNA: TGTGCCAGCAGCTTAGGGGCCCCCTACGAGCAGTACTTC; size: -; D: -; V: TRBV11-2; J: TRBJ2-7
CDR3: CASSLGHAGSTIINEQFF; DNA: TGTGCCAGCAGCTTAGGGCATGCGGGGTCTACAATAATCAATGAGCAGTTCTTC; size: -; D: -; V: TRBV7-9; J: TRBJ2-1
CDR3: CASSFTSGRKREQYF; DNA: TGTGCCAGCAGCTTTACTAGCGGGAGAAAGAGGGAGCAGTACTTC; size: few; D: TRBD2; V: TRBV6-5; J: TRBJ2-7
CDR3: CASSFGQGGYGYTF; DNA: TGCGCCAGCAGCTTCGGACAGGGGGGCTATGGCTACACCTTC; size: once; D: TRBD1; V: TRBV5-1; J: TRBJ1-2
CDR3: CASLRGPSTEAFF; DNA: TGTGCCAGCCTGCGGGGCCCAAGCACTGAAGCTTTCTTT; size: -; D: -; V: TRBV6-5; J: TRBJ1-1
CDR3: CASSPEAQLNTEAFF; DNA: TGTGCCAGCAGCCCGGAGGCCCAATTGAACACTGAAGCTTTCTTT; size: -; D: -; V: TRBV7-2; J: TRBJ1-1
CDR3: CASSQSPCWGQLTYEQYF; DNA: TGCGCCAGCAGTCAATCTCCGTGTTGGGGACAGCTAACCTACGAGCAGTACTTC; size: few; D: TRBD1; V: TRBV23-1; J: TRBJ2-7
CDR3: CASSRAVTGGTEAFF; DNA: TGTGCCAGCAGCCGCGCTGTAACAGGGGGCACTGAAGCTTTCTTT; size: -; D: TRBD1; V: TRBV3-1/TRBV3-2; J: TRBJ1-1
CDR3: CASAGVGSPLHF; DNA: TGTGCCAGCGCAGGGGTCGGTTCACCCCTCCACTTT; size: -; D: -; V: TRBV19; J: TRBJ1-6
CDR3: CASSSDRVSEETQYF; DNA: TGCGCCAGCAGCTCGGACAGAGTATCGGAAGAGACCCAGTACTTC; size: once; D: -; V: TRBV5-1; J: TRBJ2-5
CDR3: CASTWALSGNTIYF; DNA: TGTGCCAGCACTTGGGCCCTCTCTGGAAACACCATATATTTT; size: once; D: -; V: TRBV28; J: TRBJ1-3
CDR3: CASSLIAGGQETQYF; DNA: TGTGCCAGCAGCTTAATAGCGGGGGGCCAAGAGACCCAGTACTTC; size: -; D: TRBD2; V: TRBV7-2; J: TRBJ2-5
CDR3: CASALTGGWETQYF; DNA: TGCGCCAGCGCTCTGACCGGGGGTTGGGAGACCCAGTACTTC; size: -; D: -; V: TRBV5-1; J: TRBJ2-5